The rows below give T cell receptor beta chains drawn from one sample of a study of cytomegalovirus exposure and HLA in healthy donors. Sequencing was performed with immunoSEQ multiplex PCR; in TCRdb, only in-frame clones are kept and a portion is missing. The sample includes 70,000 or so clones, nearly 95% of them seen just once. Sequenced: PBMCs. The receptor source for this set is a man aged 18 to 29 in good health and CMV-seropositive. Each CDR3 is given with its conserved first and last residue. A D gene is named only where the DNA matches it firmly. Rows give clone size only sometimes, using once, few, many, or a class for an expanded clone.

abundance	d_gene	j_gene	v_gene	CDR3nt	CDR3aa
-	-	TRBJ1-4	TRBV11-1	TGTGCCAGCAGCTTCAGCGCAGGGAAACTGTTTTTT	CASSFSAGKLFF
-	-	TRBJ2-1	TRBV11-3	TGTGCCAGCAGTCGGTCCTCGGGAGATGGGAATGAGCAGTTCTTC	CASSRSSGDGNEQFF
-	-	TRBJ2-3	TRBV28	TGTGCCAGCACCCTGCTAGGGAGGAGAACAGATACGCAGTATTTT	CASTLLGRRTDTQYF
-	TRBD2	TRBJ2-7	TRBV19	TGTGCCAGTAGTCCACCGTACCCTAGCGGGAGGCCCGAGCAGTACTTC	CASSPPYPSGRPEQYF
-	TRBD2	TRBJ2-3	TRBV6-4	TGTGCCAGCAGTGGACTAGCGGGAGAACGAGATACGCAGTATTTT	CASSGLAGERDTQYF
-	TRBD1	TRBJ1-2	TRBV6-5	TGTGCCAGCAGTTTACAGGGGGACTATGGCTACACCTTC	CASSLQGDYGYTF
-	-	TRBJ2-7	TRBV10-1	TGCGCCAGCACTACCCTCCGGACAGAAGATTACGAGCAGTACTTC	CASTTLRTEDYEQYF
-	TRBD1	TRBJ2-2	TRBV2	TGTGCCAGCAGTGGAAACAGGGGGCGCGGGGAGCTGTTTTTT	CASSGNRGRGELFF
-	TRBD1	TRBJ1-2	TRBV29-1	TGCAGCGATCAAACAGGGGGACATGGCTACACCTTC	CSDQTGGHGYTF
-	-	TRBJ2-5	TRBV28	TGTGCCAGCAGTTCGACAGGGATGGGGGGAGCCCAGTACTTC	CASSSTGMGGAQYF
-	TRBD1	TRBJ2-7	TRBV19	TGTGCCAGTGGGAAAGGGACAGGGAATAGCGAGCAGTACTTC	CASGKGTGNSEQYF
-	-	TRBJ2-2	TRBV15	TGTGCCATCGGGGGAGCTGGCACCGGGGAGCTGTTTTTT	CAIGGAGTGELFF
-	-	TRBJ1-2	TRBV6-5	TGTGCCAGCAGCCTCCGGGACAAGTATGGCTACACCTTC	CASSLRDKYGYTF
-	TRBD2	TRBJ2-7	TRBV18	TGTGCCAGCTCACCCCCGGGACTAGCGGGAGGGTTCGGGAACGAGCAGTACTTC	CASSPPGLAGGFGNEQYF
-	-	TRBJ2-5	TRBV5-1	TGCGCCAGCAGTCGCGCGGCCCAAGAGACCCAGTACTTC	CASSRAAQETQYF
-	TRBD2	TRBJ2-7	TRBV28	TGTGCCAGTCGGGGGACTAGCGTCTACGAGCAGTACTTC	CASRGTSVYEQYF
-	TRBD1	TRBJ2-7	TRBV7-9	TGTGCCAGCAGCTTAGGACAGGGGGCTGTTGAGCAGTACTTC	CASSLGQGAVEQYF
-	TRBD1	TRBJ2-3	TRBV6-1	TGTGCCACCTCGTCTGGGACAGATAGCACAGATACGCAGTATTTT	CATSSGTDSTDTQYF
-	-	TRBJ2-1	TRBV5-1	TGCGCCAGTCGAGAACCGACATCTACCTACAATGAGCAGTTCTTC	CASREPTSTYNEQFF
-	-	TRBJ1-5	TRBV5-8	TGTGCCAGCATCCAACCCGGATTATGGGGCTTAAGCAATCAGCCCCAGCATTTT	CASIQPGLWGLSNQPQHF
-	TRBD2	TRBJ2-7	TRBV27	TGTGCCAGCAGTTTATCGGGACTAGCGGGAGTATACGAGCAGTACTTC	CASSLSGLAGVYEQYF
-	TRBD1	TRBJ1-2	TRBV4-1	TGCGCCAGCAGCCAAGACGGGGACAGGGGTTTACTCAACTATGGCTACACCTTC	CASSQDGDRGLLNYGYTF
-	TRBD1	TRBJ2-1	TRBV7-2	TGTGCCAGCAGCTTAAGTCTGCCAGGGGGCTTCCACAATGAGCAGTTCTTC	CASSLSLPGGFHNEQFF
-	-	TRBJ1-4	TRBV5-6	TGTGCCAGCAGCAGGATGGGAGGGAAGGAAAAACTGTTTTTT	CASSRMGGKEKLFF
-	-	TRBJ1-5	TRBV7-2	TGTGCCAGCAGCTTAGGGTTAAAGGTGAGGGAAAATCAGCCCCAGCATTTT	CASSLGLKVRENQPQHF
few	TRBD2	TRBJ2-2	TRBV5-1	TGCGCCAGCAGCTTGTTGGCTAGCGGCGCGAACACCGGGGAGCTGTTTTTT	CASSLLASGANTGELFF
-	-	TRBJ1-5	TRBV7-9	TGTGCCAGCAGCCCAGCGGGAGAGGGCCGACAGCCCCAGCATTTT	CASSPAGEGRQPQHF
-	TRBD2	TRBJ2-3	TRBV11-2	TGTGCCAGCAGCAATGGACTAGCGGGAGCAGATACGCAGTATTTT	CASSNGLAGADTQYF
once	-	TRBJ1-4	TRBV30	TGTGCCTGTGGGAGGGAAAAACTGTTTTTT	CACGREKLFF
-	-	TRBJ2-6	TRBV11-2	TGTGCCAGCAGCTTAAGGGGGACTGGGGCCAACGTCCTGACTTTC	CASSLRGTGANVLTF
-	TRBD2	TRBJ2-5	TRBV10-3	TGTGCCATCAGTGAGTCGACGGCTAGCGGGAAAGAGACCCAGTACTTC	CAISESTASGKETQYF
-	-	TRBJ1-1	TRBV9	TGTGCCAGCAGCGTAGCGGGGGGCGCATCCACTGAAGCTTTCTTT	CASSVAGGASTEAFF
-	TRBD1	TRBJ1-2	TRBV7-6	TGTGCCAGCAGCTTAGTAACAGGGGCTGTCTATGGGGACTATGGCTACACCTTC	CASSLVTGAVYGDYGYTF
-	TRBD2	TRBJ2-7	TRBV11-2	TGTGCCAGCAGCTTGGTTCTAGCGGGGACCTACGAGCAGTACTTC	CASSLVLAGTYEQYF
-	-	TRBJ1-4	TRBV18	TGTGCCAGCTCACCGGCGGGAACGAACGAAAAACTGTTTTTT	CASSPAGTNEKLFF
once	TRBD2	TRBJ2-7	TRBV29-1	TGCAGCGCCCCGATCAGGGGACTAGCGGGGGGAACCTCCTACGAGCAGTACTTC	CSAPIRGLAGGTSYEQYF
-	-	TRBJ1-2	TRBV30	TGTACCTGGAGTTGGGCGGGTAACTATGGCTACACCTTC	CTWSWAGNYGYTF
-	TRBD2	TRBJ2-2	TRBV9	TGTGCCAGCAGCGTGACTAGCGCAGCGAACACCGGGGAGCTGTTTTTT	CASSVTSAANTGELFF
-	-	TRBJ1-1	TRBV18	TGTGCCAGCTCACCCGACATGAACACTGAAGCTTTCTTT	CASSPDMNTEAFF
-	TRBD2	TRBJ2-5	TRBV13	TGTGCCAGCAGCCAGGGAGGGAAAGAGACCCAGTACTTC	CASSQGGKETQYF
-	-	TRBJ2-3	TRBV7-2	TGTGCCAGCAGCTCGAGCACAGATACGCAGTATTTT	CASSSSTDTQYF
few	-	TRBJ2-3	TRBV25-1	TGTGCCAGCAGTGGTAACACAGATACGCAGTATTTT	CASSGNTDTQYF
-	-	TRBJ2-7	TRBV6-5	TGTGCCAGCAGTTACTCATCGTCCTTCTACGAGCAGTACTTC	CASSYSSSFYEQYF
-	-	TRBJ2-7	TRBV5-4	TGTGCCAGCAGCTTGGGGAGGGGAGGGGGATACGAGCAGTACTTC	CASSLGRGGGYEQYF
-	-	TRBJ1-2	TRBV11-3	TGTGCCAGCAGCTTACCCCATTTTTATGGCTACACCTTC	CASSLPHFYGYTF
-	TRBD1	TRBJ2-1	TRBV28	TGTGCCAGCAGTTCGGGACAGAGGACCTTAGTACGGCAGTTCTTC	CASSSGQRTLVRQFF
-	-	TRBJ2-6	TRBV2	TGTGCCAGAGGGGCCATTCTGGGGCGTGGGGCCAACGTCCTGACTTTC	CARGAILGRGANVLTF
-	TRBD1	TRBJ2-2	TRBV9	TGTGCCAGCAGCGCGTCCCGGGACAGTCCGAACACCGGGGAGCTGTTTTTT	CASSASRDSPNTGELFF